This passage covers 23 T cell receptor beta chains from one sample sequenced in a study of shared clonotypes between healthy human individuals. TCRdb's table, derived via immunoSEQ multiplex PCR, lists solely in-frame clones and lacks some. The sample lists around 1.1 million clones; roughly 80% were seen once. Sequenced material: memory CD4+ T cells from PBMCs. Subset in this sample: CD45RA-negative fraction. Every receptor here comes from a man between 18 and 35 years old in good health. Some clones in this sample may be carry-over from other donors' samples.

About this clone itself: Other DNA sequences of this sample code for an identical CDR3. The CDR3 bases are TGTGCCAGCAGTTTAAACAGGTACAATGAGCAGTTCTTC. Protein product: CASSLNRYNEQFF. V and J are TRBV27 and TRBJ2-1, with D tentatively TRBD1 (5 bases). The CDR3 loop spans 13 amino acids. The germline V gene has CDR1 MNHEY and CDR2 SMNVEV (reference sequence). V was cut by 2 bases and J by 4 bases, with 6 bases left in between.

This rearrangement joins TRBV7-2 to TRBJ2-7; D gene unclear. V lost 6 bases and J 2 bases, leaving 14 bases between the germline ends. This CDR3 has 14 amino acids. CDR1 and CDR2 from the germline V gene are SGHTA and FQGNSA. The chain's CDR3 is CASRKGGTTYEQYF. CDR3 coding DNA: TGTGCCAGCAGGAAGGGCGGCACCACCTACGAGCAGTACTTC.

The chain uses TRBV28 and TRBJ2-1, with D possibly matching TRBD2 (5 bases). Per the germline V gene, CDR1 is MDHEN and CDR2 is SYDVKM. The CDR3 runs to 15 residues. Between the trimmed V and J ends, which lost 6 bases and 7 bases, there was a span of 19 bases. For the CDR3, the DNA is TGTGCCAGCAGACTAGGTGATGGGTTGTGGAATGAGCAGTTCTTC. Amino acids: CASRLGDGLWNEQFF.

This chain connects TRBV2 to TRBJ2-3; TRBD2 agrees at 8 bases. Germline CDR1 reads SNHLY; CDR2 reads FYNNEI. The CDR3 consists of 15 residues. The DNA for the CDR3 is TGTGCTAATCAACGACGGGAGGGCAGCACAGATACGCAGTATTTT. It translates to CANQRREGSTDTQYF.

The chain couples TRBV2 to TRBJ2-3; D is undetermined. From germline, CDR1 is SNHLY and CDR2 FYNNEI. V was cut by 3 bases and J by 1 base, with 17 bases left in between. The CDR3 has 17 amino acids. Here the CDR3 DNA reads TGTGCCAGCAGTGACCCACCGAGGAGCGCGGGCACAGATACGCAGTATTTT. The encoded protein is CASSDPPRSAGTDTQYF.

The chain has TRBV4-2 and TRBJ1-1; D might be TRBD1 (5 bases). CDR1 is LGHNA, CDR2 YNFKEQ, per germline. This CDR3 is built from 13 residues. Trimming left V 0 bases short and J 12 bases short, with 14 bases between. The CDR3 sequence is CASSQDPGEKPFF. The CDR3 bases are TGTGCCAGCAGCCAAGATCCGGGGGAGAAACCTTTCTTT.

The CDR3 loop is CASSLESSPYEQYF. In DNA form, the CDR3 reads TGCGCCAGCAGCTTGGAGAGTAGTCCCTACGAGCAGTACTTC. This sequence joins TRBV5-1 and TRBJ2-7; no reliable D call. The germline V gene encodes CDR1 SGHRS and CDR2 YFSETQ. Trimming left V 0 bases short and J 2 bases short, with 9 bases between. CDR3 length: 14 residues. Looking up the rest from reference TRBV5-1 and TRBJ2-7 gives the full variable domain: KAGVTQTPRYLIKTRGQQVTLSCSPISGHRSVSWYQQTPGQGLQFLFEYFSETQRNKGNFPGRFSGRQFSNSRSEMNVSTLELGDSALYLCASSLESSPYEQYFGPGTRLTVT.

The J gene is TRBJ1-6, the V gene TRBV7-9; the D is unclear. Trimming removed 5 bases at V and 7 bases at J, with 3 bases between. The V gene's germline CDR1 is SEHNR and CDR2 FQNEAQ (reference sequence). The CDR3 is made up of 11 amino acids. The CDR3 reads CASSRNSPLHF. The CDR3 nucleotides read TGTGCCAGCAGCCGGAATTCACCCCTCCACTTT. Using reference TRBV7-9 and TRBJ1-6 for the parts outside the CDR3, the full variable domain is DTGVSQNPRHKITKRGQNVTFRCDPISEHNRLYWYRQTLGQGPEFLTYFQNEAQLEKSRLLSDRFSAERPKGSFSTLEIQRTEQGDSAMYLCASSRNSPLHFGNGTRLTVT.

The rearrangement links TRBV2 to TRBJ2-3; D is ambiguous. This CDR3 region has 14 residues. Germline CDR1 is SNHLY and CDR2 is FYNNEI. V lost 3 bases and J 1 base, leaving 8 bases between the germline ends. CDR3 protein: CASSDVSRTDTQYF. The CDR3 DNA sequence: TGTGCCAGCAGTGATGTCTCCCGCACAGATACGCAGTATTTT. The entire variable domain, with the rest obtained from reference TRBV2 and TRBJ2-3, is as follows: EPEVTQTPSHQVTQMGQEVILRCVPISNHLYFYWYRQILGQKVEFLVSFYNNEISEKSEIFDDQFSVERPDGSNFTLKIRSTKLEDSAMYFCASSDVSRTDTQYFGPGTRLTVL.

J is TRBJ1-6 and V is TRBV28; 7 nucleotides match TRBD1. J was trimmed by 7 bases and V by 5 bases; bases with no gene match: 5. CDR3 length: 14 amino acids. Germline-derived CDR1 and CDR2 are MDHEN and SYDVKM. The DNA of the CDR3 is TGTGCCAGCAGTAACCCGACAGGGAATTCACCCCTCCACTTT. Translated, it gives CASSNPTGNSPLHF.

For this clone: Other DNA sequences within the sample encode an identical CDR3. V usage is TRBV18 and J usage is TRBJ2-7, with 10 bases identical to TRBD1. CDR3 length equals 14 residues. Germline CDR1 is KGHSH and CDR2 is LQKENI. J was trimmed by 2 bases and V by 6 bases; bases with no gene match: 4. Here the CDR3 DNA reads TGTGCCAGCTCGCCGGGACAGGGGACCTACGAGCAGTACTTC. This gives the protein CASSPGQGTYEQYF.

This chain's CDR3 is CASSLGQGLRTDTQYF. DNA of the CDR3: TGTGCCAGCAGCTTAGGGCAAGGACTTCGCACAGATACGCAGTATTTT. The V and J genes are TRBV7-2 and TRBJ2-3, with D possibly matching TRBD2 (5 bases). Looked up from germline, CDR1 is SGHTA and CDR2 is FQGNSA. CDR3 size: 16 residues. V lost 1 base to trimming and J lost 1 base, with 12 bases between them.

The chain combines TRBV28 with TRBJ2-2; TRBD2 aligns across 14 bases. V gave up 5 bases and J gave up 4 bases; unmatched junction bases: 15. This CDR3 spans 20 amino acids. Germline CDR1 is MDHEN and CDR2 is SYDVKM. The CDR3 loop is CASSPAPGLAGVWGTGELFF. CDR3 DNA: TGTGCCAGCAGTCCCGCTCCGGGACTAGCGGGAGTTTGGGGCACCGGGGAGCTGTTTTTT.

The V gene is TRBV11-2, the J gene TRBJ2-7, with 9 nucleotides matching TRBD1. V dropped 1 base and J dropped 4; count of bases not matched to a gene: 5. Germline CDR1 SGHAT, CDR2 FQNNGV. The CDR3 spans 15 residues. The CDR3 sequence is CASSLGRTGVYEQYF. The DNA of the CDR3 is TGTGCCAGCAGCTTAGGACGGACAGGGGTTTACGAGCAGTACTTC.

The chain carries TRBV7-2 and TRBJ2-5, with 7 bases lining up with TRBD2. Germline-derived CDR1 and CDR2 are SGHTA and FQGNSA. V shed 0 bases, J shed 8 bases, and the junction held 9 bases outside the gene matches. This CDR3 comprises 15 residues. CDR3 DNA sequence: TGTGCCAGCAGCTTAGCTCTAGCGGTTAAGAGAACCCAGTACTTC. It codes for CASSLALAVKRTQYF.

The chain combines TRBV4-1 with TRBJ2-7; 7 positions agree with TRBD2. This CDR3 is 15 amino acids long. V lost 0 bases to trimming and J lost 3 bases; unmatched junction nucleotides: 5. Germline V gene sequence: CDR1 MGHRA, CDR2 YSYEKL. In DNA, the CDR3 is TGCGCCAGCAGCCAAGACCAGGGCGGGGGCTACGAGCAGTACTTC. Protein: CASSQDQGGGYEQYF.

This chain joins TRBV2 and TRBJ1-1; 7 bases are shared with TRBD1. The CDR3 runs to 18 residues. Germline loops: CDR1 SNHLY, CDR2 FYNNEI. Trimming removed 4 bases from V and 10 bases from J; junction bases left unmatched: 24. CDR3 nucleotide sequence: TGTGCCAGCAGTGGGAATCCCCGGGACAGTACTTGGGGGTACCGAGCTTTCTTT. Its protein product is CASSGNPRDSTWGYRAFF.

J is TRBJ1-2 and V is TRBV28, with a weak D call TRBD1 (6 bases). Trimming removed 5 bases from V and 3 bases from J, with 13 bases in between. This CDR3 spans 14 amino acids. Germline assignment: CDR1 MDHEN and CDR2 SYDVKM. The CDR3 region is CASSPGQSYYGYTF. The CDR3 DNA reads TGTGCCAGCAGTCCAGGACAGAGCTACTATGGCTACACCTTC.

This chain joins TRBV27 and TRBJ2-1; the match to TRBD2 covers 7 bases. The CDR3 spans 15 residues. J was trimmed by 8 bases and V by 4 bases; bases with no gene match: 11. Germline lookup yields CDR1 MNHEY and CDR2 SMNVEV (reference sequence). CDR3 sequence reads: CASSSSGEGMYEQFF. CDR3 nucleotide sequence: TGTGCCAGCAGTTCTTCCGGGGAGGGGATGTATGAGCAGTTCTTC.

This clone showed up just once. The rearrangement links TRBV5-1 to TRBJ2-7; D unresolved. Germline V CDR1 and CDR2: SGHRS, YFSETQ. This CDR3 has 15 amino acids. The germline V and J ends were trimmed by 2 bases and 4 bases, with 16 bases remaining between them. CDR3 sequence (DNA): TGCGCCAGCAGCTTAGGACCCACCACTGTATACGAGCAGTACTTC. It is translated as CASSLGPTTVYEQYF.

Turning to this clone: This same CDR3 is encoded by further DNA sequences in the sample. This chain joins TRBV30 and TRBJ2-7; 13 bases are shared with TRBD2. This CDR3 comprises 15 residues. Trimming removed 3 bases from V and 2 bases from J; junction bases left unmatched: 4. Looked up from germline, CDR1 is GTSNPN and CDR2 is SVGIG (reference sequence). CDR3 DNA sequence: TGTGCCTGGAGCGTAGGACTAGCGGGGGCCTACGAGCAGTACTTC. It yields the protein CAWSVGLAGAYEQYF. The whole variable domain, remainder taken from reference TRBV30 and TRBJ2-7, is SQTIHQWPATLVQPVGSPLSLECTVEGTSNPNLYWYRQAAGRGLQLLFYSVGIGQISSEVPQNLSASRPQDRQFILSSKKLLLSDSGFYLCAWSVGLAGAYEQYFGPGTRLTVT.

This clone was detected many times. The chain combines TRBV28 with TRBJ1-2; 11 bases are a match to TRBD1. Germline lookup yields CDR1 MDHEN and CDR2 SYDVKM. The CDR3 covers 12 residues. CDR3 amino acids: CAGGQGAYGYTF. The DNA of the CDR3 is TGTGCTGGAGGACAGGGGGCCTATGGCTACACCTTC.

Details on this clone: One end of the junction does not line up with germline, which may come from a read error. V is TRBV25-1 and J is TRBJ2-5, with a possible D match to TRBD2 (5 bases). Germline V gives CDR1 MGHDK, CDR2 SYGVNS. The CDR3 runs to 16 residues. CDR3 loop: CASSETSGGYQGTQYF. DNA for the CDR3: TGTGCCAGCAGTGAAACTTCCGGAGGATACCAAGGGACCCAGTACTTC. Full variable domain (rest looked up from reference TRBV25-1 and TRBJ2-5): EADIYQTPRYLVIGTGKKITLECSQTMGHDKMYWYQQDPGMELHLIHYSYGVNSTEKGDLSSESTVSRIRTEHFPLTLESARPSHTSQYLCASSETSGGYQGTQYFGPGTRLLVL.